This record concerns one T cell receptor beta chain sequence. What it binds is not known. The data belong to a study of T cell responses to AZD1222 COVID-19 vaccine. For the study at large: Second-dose groups at about 4 or about 12 weeks were pooled.

Deletions cut 2 bases from V and 8 bases from J, with 12 bases between. The CDR3 has 13 residues. Assay: immunoSEQ multiplex PCR; the TCRdb copy retains only in-frame clones and omits some. The sample lists around 140,000 clones; more than 85% were seen once. Study-wide points: Recipients of two AZD1222 doses showed rising Spike-specific TCR breadth and depth.

This clonotype was obtained from an adult in good health. The chain links TRBV12-3 or TRBV12-4 to TRBJ1-1; a possible D gene is TRBD1 (5 bases). The material was peripheral blood, obtained on day 0 of AZD1222 vaccination. CDR3 bases: TGTGCCAGCAGTTTACTGTGGGGCCAAGAAGCTTTCTTT. This codes for CASSLLWGQEAFF.